Listed here are 3 T cell receptor beta chains from one sample, sequenced in a study of T cell changes during pregnancy in multiple sclerosis. The data were produced by immunoSEQ multiplex PCR, yet TCRdb's version contains in-frame clones alone and is incomplete. Of 32,000 or so clones listed, approximately 89% are singletons. The sample here was CD8+ T cells from peripheral blood mononuclear cells, taken in the first trimester of pregnancy. Every receptor here comes from a female donor with multiple sclerosis, enrolled in a pregnancy study.

This chain uses TRBV4-1 with TRBJ1-3; D uncertain. Germline lookup yields CDR1 MGHRA and CDR2 YSYEKL. Trimming removed 0 bases from V and 1 base from J, with 13 bases in between. The CDR3 spans 17 residues. In DNA, the CDR3 is TGCGCCAGCAGCCAAGATGACAATATGAGATCTGGAAACACCATATATTTT. It encodes CASSQDDNMRSGNTIYF.

V usage is TRBV7-2 and J usage is TRBJ2-1; 12 bases are shared with TRBD2. This CDR3 comprises 15 residues. V dropped 2 bases and J dropped 5; count of bases not matched to a gene: 1. CDR1 is SGHTA, CDR2 FQGNSA, per germline. CDR3 nucleotides: TGTGCCAGCAGCTTAAGACTAGCGGGGGACAATGAGCAGTTCTTC. Translation: CASSLRLAGDNEQFF. Variable domain in full (rest from reference TRBV7-2 and TRBJ2-1): GAGVSQSPSNKVTEKGKDVELRCDPISGHTALYWYRQSLGQGLEFLIYFQGNSAPDKSGLPSDRFSAERTGGSVSTLTIQRTQQEDSAVYLCASSLRLAGDNEQFFGPGTRLTVL.

By share, this clone counts as medium-sized (0.01 to 0.1%). This chain links TRBV11-3 with TRBJ2-7; D perhaps matches TRBD1 (7 bases). Trimming shortened V by 5 bases and J by 0 bases, and 17 bases separated the two germline ends. The CDR3 is 16 residues long. Per germline, CDR1 SGHNT and CDR2 YENEEA. The CDR3 DNA is TGTGCCAGCAGCCAGGGGGGAACGGAGGTCTCCTACGAGCAGTACTTC. It translates to CASSQGGTEVSYEQYF.